This T cell receptor beta chain came from a study of PD-1 blockade in classical Hodgkin lymphoma. Findings of the study overall: The diversity seen at baseline in complete responders resembled that of newly diagnosed patients. Compared with healthy donors, newly diagnosed patients reportedly showed lower baseline TCR diversity.

Using immunoSEQ multiplex PCR, the repertoire was profiled, and TCRdb retains in-frame clones only, with some absent. The sample shows 11,000 to 15,000 clones, 83% of them seen only once. On this clone: Antigen: not known.

All trial patients relapsed after autologous stem cell transplantation. Best overall response was complete response, partial response or progressive disease in these relapsed/refractory classical Hodgkin lymphoma patients. There are 16 residues in the CDR3. Trimming took 8 bases from V and 4 from J; bases not matched to a gene: 12. Germline V gene data show CDR1 as LNHDA and CDR2 as SQIVND (reference sequence). The source was peripheral blood mononuclear cells (PBMCs), collected at baseline. This chain links TRBV19 with TRBJ2-1; 9 bases are shared with TRBD2. The TCR sequence derives from a human donor with classical Hodgkin lymphoma. CDR3: CASCSTGTSRYNEQFF. The CDR3 DNA reads TGTGCCAGTTGCTCGACCGGGACTAGCCGATACAATGAGCAGTTCTTC.